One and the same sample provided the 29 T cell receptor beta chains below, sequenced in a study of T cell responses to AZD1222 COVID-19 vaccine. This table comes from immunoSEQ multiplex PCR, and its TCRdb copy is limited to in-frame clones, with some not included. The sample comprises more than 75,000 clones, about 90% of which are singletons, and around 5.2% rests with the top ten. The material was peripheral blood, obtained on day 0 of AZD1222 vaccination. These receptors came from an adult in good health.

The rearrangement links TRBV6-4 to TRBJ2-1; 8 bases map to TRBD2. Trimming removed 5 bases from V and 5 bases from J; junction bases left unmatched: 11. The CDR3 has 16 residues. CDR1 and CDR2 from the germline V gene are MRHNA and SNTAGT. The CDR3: CASSPELTSANNEQFF. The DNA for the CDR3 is TGTGCCAGCAGTCCCGAACTGACTAGCGCGAACAATGAGCAGTTCTTC.

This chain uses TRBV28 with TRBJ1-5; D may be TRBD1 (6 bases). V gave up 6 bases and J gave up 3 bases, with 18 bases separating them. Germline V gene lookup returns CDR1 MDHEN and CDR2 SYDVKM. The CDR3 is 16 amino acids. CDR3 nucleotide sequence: TGTGCCAGCAGCGGTGGGGCAGGGGTTTCCAATCAGCCCCAGCATTTT. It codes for CASSGGAGVSNQPQHF.

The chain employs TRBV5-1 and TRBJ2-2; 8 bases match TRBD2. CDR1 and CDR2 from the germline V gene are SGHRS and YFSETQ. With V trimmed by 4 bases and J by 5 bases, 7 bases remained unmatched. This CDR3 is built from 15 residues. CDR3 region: CASSPNVAGTGELFF. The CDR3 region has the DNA TGCGCCAGCAGCCCGAATGTAGCGGGAACCGGGGAGCTGTTTTTT.

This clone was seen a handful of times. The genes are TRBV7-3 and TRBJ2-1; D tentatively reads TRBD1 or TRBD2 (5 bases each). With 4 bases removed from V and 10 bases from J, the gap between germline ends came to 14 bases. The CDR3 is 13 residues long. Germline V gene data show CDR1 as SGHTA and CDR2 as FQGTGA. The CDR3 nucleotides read TGTGCCAGCAGCTCCGCGCTTGAGGGGGAGCAGTTCTTC. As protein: CASSSALEGEQFF. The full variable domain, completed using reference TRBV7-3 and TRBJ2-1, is GAGVSQTPSNKVTEKGKYVELRCDPISGHTALYWYRQSLGQGPEFLIYFQGTGAADDSGLPNDRFFAVRPEGSVSTLKIQRTERGDSAVYLCASSSALEGEQFFGPGTRLTVL.

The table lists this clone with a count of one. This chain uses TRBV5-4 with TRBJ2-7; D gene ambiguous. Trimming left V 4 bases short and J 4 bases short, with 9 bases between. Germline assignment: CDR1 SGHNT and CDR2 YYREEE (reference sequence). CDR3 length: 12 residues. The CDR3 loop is CASSGEKYEQYF. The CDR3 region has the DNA TGTGCCAGCAGCGGAGAAAAGTACGAGCAGTACTTC.

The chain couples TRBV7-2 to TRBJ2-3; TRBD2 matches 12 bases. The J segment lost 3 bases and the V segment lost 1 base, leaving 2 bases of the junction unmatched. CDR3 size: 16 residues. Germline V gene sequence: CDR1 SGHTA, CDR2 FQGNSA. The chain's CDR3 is CASSLELAGGTDTQYF. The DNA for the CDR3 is TGTGCCAGCAGCTTAGAGCTAGCGGGAGGGACAGATACGCAGTATTTT.

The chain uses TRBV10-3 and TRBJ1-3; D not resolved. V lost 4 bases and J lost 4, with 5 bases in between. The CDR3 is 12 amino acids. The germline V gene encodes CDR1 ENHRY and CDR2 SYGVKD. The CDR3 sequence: CAISVMGNTIYF. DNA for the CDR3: TGTGCCATCAGTGTTATGGGAAACACCATATATTTT.

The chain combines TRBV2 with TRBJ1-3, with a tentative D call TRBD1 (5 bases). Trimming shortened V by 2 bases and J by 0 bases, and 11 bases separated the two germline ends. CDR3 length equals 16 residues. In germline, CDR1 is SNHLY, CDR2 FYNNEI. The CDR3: CASSELTVRSGNTIYF. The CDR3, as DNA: TGTGCCAGCAGTGAACTGACAGTCCGCTCTGGAAACACCATATATTTT.

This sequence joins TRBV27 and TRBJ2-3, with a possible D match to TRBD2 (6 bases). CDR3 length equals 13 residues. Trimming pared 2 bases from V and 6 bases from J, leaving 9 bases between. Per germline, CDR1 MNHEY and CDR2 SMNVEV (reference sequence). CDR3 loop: CASSLAGIDTQYF. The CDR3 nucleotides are TGTGCCAGCAGTTTAGCGGGGATTGATACGCAGTATTTT.

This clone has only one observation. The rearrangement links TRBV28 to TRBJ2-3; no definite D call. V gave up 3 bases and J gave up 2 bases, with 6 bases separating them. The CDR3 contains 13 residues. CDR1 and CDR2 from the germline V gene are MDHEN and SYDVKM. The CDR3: CASSFQNTDTQYF. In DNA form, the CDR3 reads TGTGCCAGCAGTTTCCAGAACACAGATACGCAGTATTTT.

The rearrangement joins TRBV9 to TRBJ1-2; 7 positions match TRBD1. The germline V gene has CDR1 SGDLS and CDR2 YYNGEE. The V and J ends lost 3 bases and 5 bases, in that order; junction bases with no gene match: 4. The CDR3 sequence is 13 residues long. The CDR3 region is CASSEQGTYGYTF. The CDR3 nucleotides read TGTGCCAGCAGCGAACAGGGGACTTATGGCTACACCTTC. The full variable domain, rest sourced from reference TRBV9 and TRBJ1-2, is DSGVTQTPKHLITATGQRVTLRCSPRSGDLSVYWYQQSLDQGLQFLIQYYNGEERAKGNILERFSAQQFPDLHSELNLSSLELGDSALYFCASSEQGTYGYTFGSGTRLTVV.

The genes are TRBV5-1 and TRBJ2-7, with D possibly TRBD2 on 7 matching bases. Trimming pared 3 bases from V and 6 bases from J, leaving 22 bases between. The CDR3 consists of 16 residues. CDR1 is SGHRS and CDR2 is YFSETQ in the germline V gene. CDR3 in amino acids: CASSWVRGAPGFEQYF. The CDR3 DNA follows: TGCGCCAGCAGCTGGGTACGGGGGGCCCCGGGGTTCGAGCAGTACTTC.

CDR3 coding DNA: TGTGCCAGCAGCTTGTTGGCCCGGTTTGGCACAGATACGCAGTATTTT. This sequence encodes CASSLLARFGTDTQYF. V and J are TRBV5-6 and TRBJ2-3, with D uncertain. The germline V gene has CDR1 SGHDT and CDR2 YYEEEE. Trimming pared 1 base from V and 1 base from J, leaving 13 bases between. The CDR3 has 16 amino acids.

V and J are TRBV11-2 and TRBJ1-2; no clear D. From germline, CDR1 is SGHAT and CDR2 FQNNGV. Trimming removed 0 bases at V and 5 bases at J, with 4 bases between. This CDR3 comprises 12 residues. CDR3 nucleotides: TGTGCCAGCAGCTTAGAACAGTATGGCTACACCTTC. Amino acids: CASSLEQYGYTF.

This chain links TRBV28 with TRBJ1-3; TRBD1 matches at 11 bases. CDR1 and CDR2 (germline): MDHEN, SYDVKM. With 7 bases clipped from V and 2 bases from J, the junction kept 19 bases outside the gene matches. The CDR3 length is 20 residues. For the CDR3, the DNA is TGTGCCAGCAATTCCTTATTCGTACGGACAGGGGGCTTGACTGGAAACACCATATATTTT. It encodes CASNSLFVRTGGLTGNTIYF.

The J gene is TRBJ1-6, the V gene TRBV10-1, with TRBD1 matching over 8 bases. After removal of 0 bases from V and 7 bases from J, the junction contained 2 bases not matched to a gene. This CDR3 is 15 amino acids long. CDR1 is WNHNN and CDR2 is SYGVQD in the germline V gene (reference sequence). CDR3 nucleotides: TGCGCCAGCAGTGAGTCGACAGGGGTCAATTCACCCCTCCACTTT. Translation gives CASSESTGVNSPLHF.

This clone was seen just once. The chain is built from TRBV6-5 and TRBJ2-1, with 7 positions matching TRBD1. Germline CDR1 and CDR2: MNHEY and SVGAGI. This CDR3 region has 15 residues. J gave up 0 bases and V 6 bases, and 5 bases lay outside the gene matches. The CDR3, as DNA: TGTGCCAGCAGCTTAGGGACAGTCTCCTACAATGAGCAGTTCTTC. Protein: CASSLGTVSYNEQFF.

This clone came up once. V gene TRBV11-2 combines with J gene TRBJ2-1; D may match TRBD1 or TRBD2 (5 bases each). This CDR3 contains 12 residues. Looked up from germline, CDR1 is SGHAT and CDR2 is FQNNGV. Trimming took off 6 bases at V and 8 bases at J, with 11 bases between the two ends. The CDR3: CASRGRGDEQFF. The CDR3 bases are TGTGCCAGCAGGGGAAGAGGGGATGAGCAGTTCTTC. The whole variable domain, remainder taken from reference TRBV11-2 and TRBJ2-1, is EAGVAQSPRYKIIEKRQSVAFWCNPISGHATLYWYQQILGQGPKLLIQFQNNGVVDDSQLPKDRFSAERLKGVDSTLKIQPAKLEDSAVYLCASRGRGDEQFFGPGTRLTVL.

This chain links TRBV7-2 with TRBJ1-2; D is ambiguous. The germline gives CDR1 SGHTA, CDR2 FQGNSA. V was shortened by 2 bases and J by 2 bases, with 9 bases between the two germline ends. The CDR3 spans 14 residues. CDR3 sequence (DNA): TGTGCCAGCAGCTTATTCGGTCGGAACTATGGCTACACCTTC. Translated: CASSLFGRNYGYTF. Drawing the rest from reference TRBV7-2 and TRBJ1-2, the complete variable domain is GAGVSQSPSNKVTEKGKDVELRCDPISGHTALYWYRQSLGQGLEFLIYFQGNSAPDKSGLPSDRFSAERTGGSVSTLTIQRTQQEDSAVYLCASSLFGRNYGYTFGSGTRLTVV.

For the CDR3, the DNA is TGTGCCAGCAGCTTAGCTTTGGAATCACCCCTCCACTTT. This sequence encodes CASSLALESPLHF. This sequence joins TRBV7-3 and TRBJ1-6; D is ambiguous. Deletions cut 2 bases from V and 10 bases from J, with 9 bases between. Germline V gene lookup returns CDR1 SGHTA and CDR2 FQGTGA. The CDR3 contains 13 residues.

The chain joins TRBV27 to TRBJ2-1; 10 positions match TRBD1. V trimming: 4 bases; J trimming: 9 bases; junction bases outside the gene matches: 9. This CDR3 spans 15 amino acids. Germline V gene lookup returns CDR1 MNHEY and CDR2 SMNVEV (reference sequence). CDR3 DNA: TGTGCCAGCAGTTCTAGTACGACAGGGGGCCTTGAGCAGTTCTTC. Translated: CASSSSTTGGLEQFF.

CDR3 in amino acids: CASSLSRARLAGLPGELFF. The CDR3 coding sequence is TGTGCCAGCAGTTTATCTCGCGCGAGACTAGCGGGACTTCCCGGGGAGCTGTTTTTT. The chain employs TRBV28 and TRBJ2-2, with 11 bases matching TRBD2. The CDR3 is 19 residues long. Germline trimming cut 1 base from V and 6 bases from J; bases unmatched to any gene: 13. Germline assignment: CDR1 MDHEN and CDR2 SYDVKM. Combining the CDR3 with reference TRBV28 and TRBJ2-2 gives the whole variable domain DVKVTQSSRYLVKRTGEKVFLECVQDMDHENMFWYRQDPGLGLRLIYFSYDVKMKEKGDIPEGYSVSREKKERFSLILESASTNQTSMYLCASSLSRARLAGLPGELFFGEGSRLTVL.

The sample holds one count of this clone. CDR3 amino acids: CASSDRDRAYGYTF. The CDR3 nucleotides are TGTGCCAGCAGCGACCGGGACAGGGCCTATGGCTACACCTTC. The chain is built from TRBV7-2 and TRBJ1-2; TRBD1 aligns across 9 bases. The germline V gene has CDR1 SGHTA and CDR2 FQGNSA. The V segment lost 5 bases and the J segment 4 bases; nucleotides outside the gene matches: 5. CDR3 length equals 14 residues.

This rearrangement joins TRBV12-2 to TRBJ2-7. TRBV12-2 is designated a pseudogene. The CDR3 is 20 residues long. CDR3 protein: CASRAQGQTSRGGSDVEQYF. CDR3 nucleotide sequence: TGTGCAAGTCGCGCACAAGGACAAACTAGTCGTGGCGGGTCTGATGTCGAGCAGTACTTC.

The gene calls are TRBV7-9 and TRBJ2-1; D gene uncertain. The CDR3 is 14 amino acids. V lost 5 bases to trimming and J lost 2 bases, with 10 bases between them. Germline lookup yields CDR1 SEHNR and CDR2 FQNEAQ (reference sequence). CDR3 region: CASSRPGTYNEQFF. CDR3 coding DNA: TGTGCCAGCAGCCGTCCTGGGACCTACAATGAGCAGTTCTTC.

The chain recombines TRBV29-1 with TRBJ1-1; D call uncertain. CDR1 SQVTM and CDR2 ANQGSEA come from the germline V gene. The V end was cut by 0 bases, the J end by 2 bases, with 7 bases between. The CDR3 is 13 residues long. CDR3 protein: CSVEEVPNTEAFF. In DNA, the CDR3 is TGCAGCGTTGAAGAGGTACCCAACACTGAAGCTTTCTTT.

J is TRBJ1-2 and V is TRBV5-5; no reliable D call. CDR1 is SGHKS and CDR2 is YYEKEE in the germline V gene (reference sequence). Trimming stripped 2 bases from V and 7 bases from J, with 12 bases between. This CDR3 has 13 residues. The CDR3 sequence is CASSFDHVGGYTF. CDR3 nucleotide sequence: TGTGCCAGCAGCTTTGACCACGTTGGTGGCTACACCTTC.

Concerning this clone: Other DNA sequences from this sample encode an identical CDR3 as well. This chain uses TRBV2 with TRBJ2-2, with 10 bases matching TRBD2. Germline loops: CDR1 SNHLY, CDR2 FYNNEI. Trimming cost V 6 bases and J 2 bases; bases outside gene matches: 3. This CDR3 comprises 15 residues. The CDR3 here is CASSGLAANTGELFF. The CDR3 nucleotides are TGTGCCAGCAGCGGACTAGCGGCCAACACCGGGGAGCTGTTTTTT. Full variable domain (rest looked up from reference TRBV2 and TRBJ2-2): EPEVTQTPSHQVTQMGQEVILRCVPISNHLYFYWYRQILGQKVEFLVSFYNNEISEKSEIFDDQFSVERPDGSNFTLKIRSTKLEDSAMYFCASSGLAANTGELFFGEGSRLTVL.

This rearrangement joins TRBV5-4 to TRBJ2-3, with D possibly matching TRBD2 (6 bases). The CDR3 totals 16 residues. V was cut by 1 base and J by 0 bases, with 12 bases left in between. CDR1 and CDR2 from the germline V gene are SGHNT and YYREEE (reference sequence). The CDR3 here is CASSLYGTSSTDTQYF. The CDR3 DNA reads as TGTGCCAGCAGCTTGTACGGGACTTCTAGCACAGATACGCAGTATTTT.